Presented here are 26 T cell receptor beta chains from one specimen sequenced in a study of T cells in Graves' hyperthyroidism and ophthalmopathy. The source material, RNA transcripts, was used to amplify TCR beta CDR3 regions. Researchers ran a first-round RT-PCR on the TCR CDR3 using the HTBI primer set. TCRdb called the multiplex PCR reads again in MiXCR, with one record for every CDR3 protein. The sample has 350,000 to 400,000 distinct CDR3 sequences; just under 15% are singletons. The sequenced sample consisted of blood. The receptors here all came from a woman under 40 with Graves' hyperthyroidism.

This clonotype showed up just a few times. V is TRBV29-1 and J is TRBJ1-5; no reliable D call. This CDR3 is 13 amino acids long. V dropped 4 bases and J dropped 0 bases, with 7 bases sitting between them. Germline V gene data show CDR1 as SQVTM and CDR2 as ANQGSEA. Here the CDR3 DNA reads TGCAGCGTTGCGGAAAATAGCAATCAGCCCCAGCATTTT. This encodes CSVAENSNQPQHF. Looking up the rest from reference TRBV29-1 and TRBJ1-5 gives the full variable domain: SAVISQKPSRDICQRGTSLTIQCQVDSQVTMMFWYRQQPGQSLTLIATANQGSEATYESGFVIDKFPISRPNLTFSTLTVSNMSPEDSSIYLCSVAENSNQPQHFGDGTRLSIL.

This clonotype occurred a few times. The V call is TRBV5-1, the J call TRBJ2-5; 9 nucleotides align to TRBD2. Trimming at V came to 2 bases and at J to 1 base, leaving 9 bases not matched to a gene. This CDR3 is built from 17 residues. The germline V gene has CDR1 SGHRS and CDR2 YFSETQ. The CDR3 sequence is CASSFVRSGRAQETQYF. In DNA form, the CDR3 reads TGCGCCAGCAGCTTCGTGCGTAGCGGGAGAGCCCAAGAGACCCAGTACTTC.

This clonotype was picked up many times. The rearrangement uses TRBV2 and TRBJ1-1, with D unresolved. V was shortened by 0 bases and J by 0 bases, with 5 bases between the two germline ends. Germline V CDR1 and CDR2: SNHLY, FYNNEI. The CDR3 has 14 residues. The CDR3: CASSEAAVNTEAFF. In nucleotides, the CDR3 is TGTGCCAGCAGTGAAGCCGCAGTGAACACTGAAGCTTTCTTT.

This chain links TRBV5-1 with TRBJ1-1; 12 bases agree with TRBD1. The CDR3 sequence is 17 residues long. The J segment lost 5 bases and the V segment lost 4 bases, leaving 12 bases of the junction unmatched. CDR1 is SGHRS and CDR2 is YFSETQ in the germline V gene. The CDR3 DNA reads TGCGCCAGCAGCAATGCTCCGGGACAGGGGGCGAGGACTGAAGCTTTCTTT. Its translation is CASSNAPGQGARTEAFF.

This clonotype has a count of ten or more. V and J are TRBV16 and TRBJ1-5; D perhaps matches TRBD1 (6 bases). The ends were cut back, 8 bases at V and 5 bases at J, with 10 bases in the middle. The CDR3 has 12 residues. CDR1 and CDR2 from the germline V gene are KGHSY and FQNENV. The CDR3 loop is CASGRTDQPQHF. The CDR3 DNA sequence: TGTGCCAGCGGTCGGACAGATCAGCCCCAGCATTTT.

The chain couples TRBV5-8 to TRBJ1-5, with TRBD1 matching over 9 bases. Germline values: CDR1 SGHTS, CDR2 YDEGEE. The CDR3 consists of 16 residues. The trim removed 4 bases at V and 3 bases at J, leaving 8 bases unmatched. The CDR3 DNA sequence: TGTGCCAGCAGCCCCCTGGACAGGGGATACAATCAGCCCCAGCATTTT. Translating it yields CASSPLDRGYNQPQHF.

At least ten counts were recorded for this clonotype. CDR3 region: CSAREGVEAFF. In DNA, the CDR3 is TGCAGTGCTAGGGAGGGGGTAGAAGCTTTCTTT. The chain carries TRBV20-1 and TRBJ1-1, with D possibly matching TRBD1 (6 bases). This CDR3 has 11 residues. Germline lookup yields CDR1 DFQATT and CDR2 SNEGSKA (reference sequence). The V end lost 3 bases, the J end lost 8 bases, and 10 bases lay between the germline ends.

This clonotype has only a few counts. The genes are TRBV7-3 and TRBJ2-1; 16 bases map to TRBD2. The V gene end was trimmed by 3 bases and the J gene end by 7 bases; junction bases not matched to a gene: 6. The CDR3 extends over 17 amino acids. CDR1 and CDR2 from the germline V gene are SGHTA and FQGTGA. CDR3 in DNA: TGTGCCAGCAGCTTTTCGGGACTAGCGGGAGGGCATAATGAGCAGTTCTTC. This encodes CASSFSGLAGGHNEQFF.

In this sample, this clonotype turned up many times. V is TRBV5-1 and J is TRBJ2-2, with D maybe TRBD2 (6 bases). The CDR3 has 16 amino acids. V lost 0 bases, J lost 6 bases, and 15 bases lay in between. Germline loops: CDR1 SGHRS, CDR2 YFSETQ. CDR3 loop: CASSLATASVAGELFF. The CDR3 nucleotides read TGCGCCAGCAGCTTGGCCACTGCTAGCGTCGCCGGGGAGCTGTTTTTT. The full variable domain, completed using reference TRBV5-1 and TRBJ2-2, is KAGVTQTPRYLIKTRGQQVTLSCSPISGHRSVSWYQQTPGQGLQFLFEYFSETQRNKGNFPGRFSGRQFSNSRSEMNVSTLELGDSALYLCASSLATASVAGELFFGEGSRLTVL.

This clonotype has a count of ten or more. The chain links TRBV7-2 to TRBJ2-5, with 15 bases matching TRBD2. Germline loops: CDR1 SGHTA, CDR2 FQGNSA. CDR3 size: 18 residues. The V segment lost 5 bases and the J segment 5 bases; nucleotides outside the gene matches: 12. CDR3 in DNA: TGTGCCAGCAGCCCCGGACTAGCGGGAGGGGGAGTGGGGGAGACCCAGTACTTC. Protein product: CASSPGLAGGGVGETQYF. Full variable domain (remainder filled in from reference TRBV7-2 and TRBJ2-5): GAGVSQSPSNKVTEKGKDVELRCDPISGHTALYWYRQSLGQGLEFLIYFQGNSAPDKSGLPSDRFSAERTGGSVSTLTIQRTQQEDSAVYLCASSPGLAGGGVGETQYFGPGTRLLVL.

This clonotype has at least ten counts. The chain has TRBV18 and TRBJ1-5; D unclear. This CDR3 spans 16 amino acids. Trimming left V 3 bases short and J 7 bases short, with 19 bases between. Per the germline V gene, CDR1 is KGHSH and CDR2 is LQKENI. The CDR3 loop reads CASSPQSNMLLQPQHF. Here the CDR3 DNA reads TGTGCCAGCTCACCCCAGTCGAACATGCTGTTACAGCCCCAGCATTTT.

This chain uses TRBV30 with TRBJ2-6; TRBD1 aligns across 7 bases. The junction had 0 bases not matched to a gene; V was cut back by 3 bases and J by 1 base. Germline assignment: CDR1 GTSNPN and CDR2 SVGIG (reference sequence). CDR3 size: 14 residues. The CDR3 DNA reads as TGTGCCTGGAGGACAGGGTCTGGGGCCAACGTCCTGACTTTC. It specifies CAWRTGSGANVLTF.

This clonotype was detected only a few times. CDR3 DNA sequence: TGCGCCAGCAGCCAAGAACTAGCGGGAGACTCGTCAGATGAGCAGTTCTTC. Its translation is CASSQELAGDSSDEQFF. The chain carries TRBV4-1 and TRBJ2-1; 11 bases match TRBD2. CDR1 and CDR2 from the germline V gene are MGHRA and YSYEKL. The CDR3 has 17 amino acids. V gave up 0 bases and J gave up 8 bases; unmatched junction bases: 9.

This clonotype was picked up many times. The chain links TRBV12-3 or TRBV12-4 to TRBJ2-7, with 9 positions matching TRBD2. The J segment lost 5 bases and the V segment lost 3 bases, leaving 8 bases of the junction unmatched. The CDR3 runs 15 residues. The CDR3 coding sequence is TGTGCCAGCAGTTTCTCCGCGGGAGGGACCGACGAGCAGTACTTC. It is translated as CASSFSAGGTDEQYF.

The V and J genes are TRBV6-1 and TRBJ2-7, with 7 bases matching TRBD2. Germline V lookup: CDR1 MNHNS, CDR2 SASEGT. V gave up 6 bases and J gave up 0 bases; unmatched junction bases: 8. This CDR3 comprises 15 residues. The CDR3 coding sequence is TGTGCCAGCAGCCGTAGCGGGCCCTCCTCCTACGAGCAGTACTTC. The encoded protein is CASSRSGPSSYEQYF.

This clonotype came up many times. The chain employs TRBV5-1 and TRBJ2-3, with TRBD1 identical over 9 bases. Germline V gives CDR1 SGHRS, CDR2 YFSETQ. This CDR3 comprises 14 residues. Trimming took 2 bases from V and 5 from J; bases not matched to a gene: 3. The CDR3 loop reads CASSFGTGRDTQYF. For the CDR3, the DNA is TGCGCCAGCAGCTTTGGGACAGGGCGAGATACGCAGTATTTT.

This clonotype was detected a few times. CDR3 amino acids: CSARDPGQAGDTQYF. DNA of the CDR3: TGCAGTGCTAGAGACCCTGGACAGGCCGGCGATACGCAGTATTTT. The rearrangement joins TRBV20-1 to TRBJ2-3; TRBD1 agrees at 7 bases. The J segment lost 6 bases and the V segment lost 0 bases, leaving 9 bases of the junction unmatched. Germline-derived CDR1 and CDR2 are DFQATT and SNEGSKA (reference sequence). This CDR3 contains 15 residues.

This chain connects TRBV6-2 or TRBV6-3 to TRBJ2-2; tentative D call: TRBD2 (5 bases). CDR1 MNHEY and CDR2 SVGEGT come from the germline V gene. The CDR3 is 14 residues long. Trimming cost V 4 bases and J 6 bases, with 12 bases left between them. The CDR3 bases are TGTGCCAGCAGTTTATTGATGGGAGCCGGGGAGCTGTTTTTT. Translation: CASSLLMGAGELFF.

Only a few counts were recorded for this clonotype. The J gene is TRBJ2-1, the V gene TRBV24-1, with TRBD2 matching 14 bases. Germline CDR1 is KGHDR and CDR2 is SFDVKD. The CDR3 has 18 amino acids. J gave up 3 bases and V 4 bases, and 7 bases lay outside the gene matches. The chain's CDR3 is CATSDRVTSGRVYNEQFF. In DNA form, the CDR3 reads TGTGCCACCAGTGACAGGGTGACTAGCGGGAGGGTCTACAATGAGCAGTTCTTC.

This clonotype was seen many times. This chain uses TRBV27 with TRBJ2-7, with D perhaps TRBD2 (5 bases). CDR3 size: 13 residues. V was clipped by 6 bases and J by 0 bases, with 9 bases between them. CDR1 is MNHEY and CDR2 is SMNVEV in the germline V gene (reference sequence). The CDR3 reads CASSRGNSYEQYF. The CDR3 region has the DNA TGTGCCAGCAGCCGGGGAAACTCCTACGAGCAGTACTTC.

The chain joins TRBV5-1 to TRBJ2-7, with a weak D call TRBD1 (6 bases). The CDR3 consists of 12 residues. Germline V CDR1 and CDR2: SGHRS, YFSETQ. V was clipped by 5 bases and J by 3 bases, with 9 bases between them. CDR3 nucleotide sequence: TGCGCCAGCAGGAAACAGGGCTACGAGCAGTACTTC. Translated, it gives CASRKQGYEQYF.

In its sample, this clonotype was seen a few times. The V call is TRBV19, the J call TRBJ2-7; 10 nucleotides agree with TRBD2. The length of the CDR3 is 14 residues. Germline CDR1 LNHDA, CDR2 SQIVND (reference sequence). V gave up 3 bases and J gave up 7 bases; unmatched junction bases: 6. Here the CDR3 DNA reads TGTGCCAGTAGTATGCAACTAGCGGGATGGGAGCAGTACTTC. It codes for CASSMQLAGWEQYF.

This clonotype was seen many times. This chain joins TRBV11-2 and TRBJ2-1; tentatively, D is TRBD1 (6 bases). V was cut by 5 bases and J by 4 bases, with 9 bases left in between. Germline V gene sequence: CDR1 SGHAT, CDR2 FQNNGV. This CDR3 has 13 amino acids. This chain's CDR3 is CASSHRVYNEQFF. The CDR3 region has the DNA TGTGCCAGCAGCCACAGGGTTTACAATGAGCAGTTCTTC.

CDR3 amino acids: CSVAVPNSYEQYF. The CDR3 DNA reads TGCAGCGTCGCGGTCCCGAACTCCTACGAGCAGTACTTC. This sequence joins TRBV29-1 and TRBJ2-7; D gene uncertain. This CDR3 has 13 residues. Trimming left V 6 bases short and J 0 bases short, with 12 bases between. Germline assignment: CDR1 SQVTM and CDR2 ANQGSEA.

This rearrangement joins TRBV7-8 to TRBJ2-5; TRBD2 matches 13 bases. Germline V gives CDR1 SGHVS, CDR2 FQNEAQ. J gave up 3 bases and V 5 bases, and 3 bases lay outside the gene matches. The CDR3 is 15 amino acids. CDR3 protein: CASSKTSGRKETQYF. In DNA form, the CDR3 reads TGTGCCAGCAGCAAGACTAGCGGGAGGAAAGAGACCCAGTACTTC.

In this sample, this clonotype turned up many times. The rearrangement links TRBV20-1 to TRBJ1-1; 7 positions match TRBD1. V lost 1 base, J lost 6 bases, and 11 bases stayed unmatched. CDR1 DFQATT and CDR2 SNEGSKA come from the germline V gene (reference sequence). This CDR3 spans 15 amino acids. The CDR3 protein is CSARADGGGASEAFF. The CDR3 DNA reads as TGCAGTGCTAGAGCGGATGGAGGGGGCGCCTCTGAAGCTTTCTTT.